The TCR beta chain under discussion was sequenced for a study of control samples from healthy donors and cancer patients. Trimming cost V 5 bases and J 4 bases, with 10 bases left between them. The CDR3 length is 12 residues. Germline V gene lookup returns CDR1 SGHRS and CDR2 YFSETQ. TCRdb's copy holds only in-frame clones and misses some; the assay was immunoSEQ multiplex PCR. The repertoire holds roughly 140,000 clones, with 93% as singletons. This receptor was identified in a man aged 50-60 years in good health. Sequenced input: blood. The chain uses TRBV5-1 and TRBJ2-7, with D hard to call. The CDR3 DNA reads as TGCGCCAGCAGAGACGGAGCTTACGAGCAGTACTTC. This encodes CASRDGAYEQYF.